The rows below give T cell receptor beta chains drawn from one sample of a study of T cell responses to AZD1222 COVID-19 vaccine. Clones were sequenced by immunoSEQ multiplex PCR, and TCRdb holds only the in-frame ones, with some missing. The table has about 170,000 clones, roughly nine tenths seen once. Sample: peripheral blood, taken 28 days after the second AZD1222 dose. The source is an adult who received the AZD1222 COVID-19 vaccine. CDR3s include the opening cysteine and the closing phenylalanine or tryptophan. The D gene is left open where the match is weak. Expanded clones get a size class; other rows say once, few or many, or leave the size out.

V gene	clone size	D gene	J gene	CDR3 protein	CDR3 DNA
TRBV25-1	.	.	TRBJ1-2	CASKSGVYGYTF	TGTGCCAGCAAGTCGGGGGTATATGGCTACACCTTC
TRBV3-1/TRBV3-2	.	.	TRBJ1-5	CASSHLGQPQHF	TGTGCCAGCAGCCATCTAGGTCAGCCCCAGCATTTT
TRBV12-5	.	TRBD1	TRBJ1-1	CASGSGTGGNTEAFF	TGTGCTAGTGGTTCTGGGACAGGGGGCAACACTGAAGCTTTCTTT
TRBV11-2	.	TRBD2	TRBJ2-3	CASSSVAGGPTDTQYF	TGTGCCAGCAGCTCTGTAGCGGGGGGCCCTACAGATACGCAGTATTTT
TRBV19	few	.	TRBJ1-1	CASSSGLQNTEAFF	TGTGCCAGTAGTTCGGGACTCCAGAACACTGAAGCTTTCTTT
TRBV10-3	.	TRBD1	TRBJ1-1	CAISDGGQGADTEAFF	TGTGCCATCAGTGACGGGGGACAGGGGGCGGACACTGAAGCTTTCTTT
TRBV7-9	.	.	TRBJ2-5	CASRGTPWETQYF	TGTGCCAGCAGAGGGACTCCCTGGGAGACCCAGTACTTC
TRBV5-6	.	TRBD1	TRBJ2-6	CASSLRDRGPFGANVLTF	TGTGCCAGCAGCCTCCGGGACAGGGGTCCCTTTGGGGCCAACGTCCTGACTTTC
TRBV4-3	.	TRBD1	TRBJ2-2	CASSQDGDSNTGELFF	TGCGCCAGCAGCCAAGATGGGGACAGTAACACCGGGGAGCTGTTTTTT
TRBV6-2/TRBV6-3	.	TRBD2	TRBJ2-1	CASSLTSGGAAGEQFF	TGTGCCAGCAGCCTGACTAGCGGGGGGGCGGCGGGTGAGCAGTTCTTC
TRBV18	.	.	TRBJ2-3	CASSPFQGDTQYF	TGTGCCAGCTCACCGTTTCAAGGAGATACGCAGTATTTT
TRBV19	.	.	TRBJ2-2	CASSIVQSNTGELFF	TGTGCCAGTAGTATAGTTCAGTCGAACACCGGGGAGCTGTTTTTT
TRBV4-3	once	TRBD1	TRBJ1-2	CASSQEWAGGYGYTF	TGCGCCAGCAGCCAAGAATGGGCAGGGGGCTATGGCTACACCTTC
TRBV29-1	.	TRBD1	TRBJ1-1	CSAGGPGGEAFF	TGCAGCGCCGGCGGGCCAGGGGGTGAAGCTTTCTTT
TRBV3-1/TRBV3-2	once	TRBD1	TRBJ1-1	CASSQDQGAWSEAFF	TGTGCCAGCAGCCAAGATCAGGGGGCATGGTCTGAAGCTTTCTTT
TRBV27	.	TRBD1	TRBJ2-7	CASSLSDRTFYEQYF	TGTGCCAGCAGTTTATCGGACAGGACTTTCTACGAGCAGTACTTC
TRBV27	once	TRBD1	TRBJ2-4	CASSFWDRGQNIQYF	TGTGCCAGCAGTTTCTGGGACAGAGGCCAAAACATTCAGTACTTC
TRBV5-1	once	TRBD1	TRBJ1-3	CASSPGGLGNTIYF	TGCGCCAGCAGCCCAGGGGGCTTGGGAAACACCATATATTTT
TRBV9	.	TRBD1	TRBJ2-3	CASSVGQGAFGTQADTQYF	TGTGCCAGCAGCGTGGGACAGGGGGCGTTCGGGACCCAGGCAGATACGCAGTATTTT
TRBV19	.	.	TRBJ2-7	CASSFGTDEQYF	TGTGCCAGTAGTTTCGGAACCGACGAGCAGTACTTC
TRBV20-1	few	.	TRBJ2-7	CSASSRAVSSYEQYF	TGCAGTGCTAGTTCTCGGGCCGTTAGCTCCTACGAGCAGTACTTC
TRBV5-1	.	.	TRBJ1-6	CASGDRYNSPLHF	TGCGCCAGCGGGGATCGCTATAATTCACCCCTCCACTTT
TRBV7-2	.	TRBD1	TRBJ2-5	CASSFGTGWGETQYF	TGTGCCAGCAGCTTTGGGACAGGGTGGGGAGAGACCCAGTACTTC
TRBV6-5	.	.	TRBJ1-2	CASRTGGASGYTF	TGTGCCAGCAGGACGGGAGGGGCGAGCGGCTACACCTTC
TRBV6-2/TRBV6-3	.	TRBD2	TRBJ2-2	CASSYSRGGNTGELFF	TGTGCCAGCAGTTACTCCCGGGGGGGCAACACCGGGGAGCTGTTTTTT
TRBV27	.	.	TRBJ1-4	CASGKEKLFF	TGTGCCAGTGGGAAGGAAAAACTGTTTTTT
TRBV27	.	.	TRBJ1-2	CASSSDRSNYGYTF	TGTGCCAGCAGCTCGGACAGATCTAACTATGGCTACACCTTC
TRBV5-4	.	TRBD1	TRBJ2-2	CASSFFTGGAGTGELFF	TGTGCCAGCAGCTTTTTTACAGGGGGCGCGGGCACCGGGGAGCTGTTTTTT
TRBV10-3	.	.	TRBJ1-4	CAISEGKGEKLFF	TGTGCCATCAGTGAAGGGAAAGGGGAAAAACTGTTTTTT
TRBV7-8	.	.	TRBJ2-1	CASTVFGEQFF	TGTGCCAGCACCGTTTTCGGTGAGCAGTTCTTC
TRBV4-2	.	.	TRBJ2-7	CASSQEEEQYF	TGTGCCAGCAGCCAAGAGGAGGAGCAGTACTTC
TRBV2	.	TRBD1	TRBJ2-7	CASSADRLYEQYF	TGTGCCAGCAGTGCGGACAGGCTGTACGAGCAGTACTTC
TRBV27	few	.	TRBJ1-2	CASGTSQFYGYTF	TGTGCCAGCGGGACTTCCCAATTCTATGGCTACACCTTC
TRBV5-6	once	.	TRBJ1-3	CASSLIGSGNTIYF	TGTGCCAGCAGCTTGATAGGTTCTGGAAACACCATATATTTT
TRBV9	once	TRBD1	TRBJ2-3	CASNRAGTGGTDTQYF	TGTGCCAGCAACAGAGCCGGGACAGGTGGCACAGATACGCAGTATTTT
TRBV9	.	.	TRBJ1-1	CASSVGAGGNMNTEAFF	TGTGCCAGCAGCGTAGGTGCAGGAGGAAACATGAACACTGAAGCTTTCTTT
TRBV3-1/TRBV3-2	.	.	TRBJ2-7	CASSQGPNYEQYF	TGTGCCAGCAGCCAAGGACCTAACTACGAGCAGTACTTC
TRBV6-5	.	.	TRBJ1-5	CASRIDWNSNQPQHF	TGTGCCAGCAGGATAGACTGGAATAGCAATCAGCCCCAGCATTTT
TRBV9	.	.	TRBJ1-5	CASSVDGAGQPQHF	TGTGCCAGCAGCGTAGATGGCGCAGGTCAGCCCCAGCATTTT
TRBV19	.	.	TRBJ1-4	CASSIGAGLNEKLFF	TGTGCCAGTAGTATAGGGGCAGGGTTAAATGAAAAACTGTTTTTT
TRBV28	.	.	TRBJ2-7	CASNLAPGHRTYEQYF	TGTGCCAGCAACCTGGCCCCGGGACACCGCACCTACGAGCAGTACTTC
TRBV12-5	.	TRBD1	TRBJ1-1	CASGSTGTNTEAFF	TGTGCTAGTGGTTCGACAGGGACGAACACTGAAGCTTTCTTT
TRBV19	.	TRBD1	TRBJ1-6	CASSMNLWTGGFNNSPLHF	TGTGCCAGTAGTATGAACCTCTGGACAGGGGGCTTTAATAATTCACCCCTCCACTTT
TRBV5-1	.	.	TRBJ2-1	CASSFGQGHNEQFF	TGCGCCAGCAGCTTCGGTCAGGGCCACAATGAGCAGTTCTTC
TRBV7-8	once	.	TRBJ1-2	CASSQITVQNYGYTF	TGTGCCAGCAGCCAAATCACCGTCCAAAACTATGGCTACACCTTC
TRBV5-1	.	.	TRBJ1-4	CASSFGGGAANEKLFF	TGCGCCAGCAGCTTCGGGGGGGGCGCGGCTAATGAAAAACTGTTTTTT
TRBV2	.	TRBD2	TRBJ2-5	CASKSSGGETQYF	TGTGCCAGCAAATCTAGCGGGGGAGAGACCCAGTACTTC
TRBV3-1/TRBV3-2	.	TRBD1	TRBJ1-6	CASSGQGARNSPLHF	TGTGCCAGCAGTGGACAGGGGGCTCGAAATTCACCCCTCCACTTT